This passage covers 29 T cell receptor beta chains from one sample sequenced in a study of blood T cell repertoires in COVID-19. Clones were sequenced by immunoSEQ multiplex PCR, and TCRdb holds only the in-frame ones, with some missing. Seen here are some 83,000 clones, approximately 80% observed once, and the top ten hold around 10%. The material sequenced was peripheral blood. Receptors originate from a man in his fifties or sixties with acute or convalescent COVID-19.

This chain joins TRBV11-3 and TRBJ2-7, with a tentative D call TRBD2 (6 bases). Germline V lookup: CDR1 SGHNT, CDR2 YENEEA. V dropped 0 bases and J dropped 6 bases, with 12 bases sitting between them. This CDR3 has 14 residues. As DNA, the CDR3 is TGTGCCAGCAGCTTAGATTCACTAGCTAGCGAGCAGTACTTC. Translated, it gives CASSLDSLASEQYF.

The V gene is TRBV9, the J gene TRBJ1-1; D call uncertain. CDR1 is SGDLS and CDR2 is YYNGEE in the germline V gene. This CDR3 has 13 amino acids. V shed 4 bases and J shed 8 bases, with 15 bases lying between them. CDR3 amino acids: CASSPPAGSEAFF. CDR3 nucleotide sequence: TGTGCCAGCAGCCCCCCAGCGGGATCCGAAGCTTTCTTT.

This chain links TRBV28 with TRBJ1-6; the match to TRBD1 covers 7 bases. The CDR3 length is 16 residues. Germline CDR1 and CDR2: MDHEN and SYDVKM. V lost 3 bases, J lost 7 bases, and 9 bases stayed unmatched. Here the CDR3 reads CASSFADRLKNSPLHF. CDR3 sequence (DNA): TGTGCCAGCAGTTTCGCGGACAGGCTTAAGAATTCACCCCTCCACTTT.

The chain is built from TRBV6-5 and TRBJ1-2; TRBD1 matches at 7 bases. Trimming cost V 2 bases and J 10 bases; bases outside gene matches: 10. Germline lookup yields CDR1 MNHEY and CDR2 SVGAGI. This CDR3 contains 14 residues. The CDR3 DNA reads TGTGCCAGCAGTTACGCGGGACTCGGGACAGACTACACCTTC. Translated: CASSYAGLGTDYTF.

The chain combines TRBV11-3 with TRBJ2-6; perhaps TRBD2 as D (7 bases). This CDR3 region has 18 residues. Germline CDR1 and CDR2: SGHNT and YENEEA. With 1 base removed from V and 0 bases from J, the gap between germline ends came to 13 bases. This CDR3 is CASSLAGGPGSGANVLTF. The CDR3 DNA reads as TGTGCCAGCAGCTTAGCCGGGGGGCCTGGCTCTGGGGCCAACGTCCTGACTTTC. Supplemented by reference TRBV11-3 and TRBJ2-6, the full variable domain reads EAGVVQSPRYKIIEKKQPVAFWCNPISGHNTLYWYLQNLGQGPELLIRYENEEAVDDSQLPKDRFSAERLKGVDSTLKIQPAELGDSAVYLCASSLAGGPGSGANVLTFGAGSRLTVL.

The chain has TRBV7-8 and TRBJ2-7; possible D gene TRBD1, 5 bases. Germline V lookup: CDR1 SGHVS, CDR2 FQNEAQ. This CDR3 has 13 residues. Trimming stripped 3 bases from V and 6 bases from J, with 12 bases between. This chain's CDR3 is CASSFGFRGEQYF. Written as DNA, the CDR3 is TGTGCCAGCAGCTTCGGGTTTAGGGGCGAGCAGTACTTC. Filled out from reference TRBV7-8 and TRBJ2-7, the complete variable domain reads GAGVSQSPRYKVAKRGQDVALRCDPISGHVSLFWYQQALGQGPEFLTYFQNEAQLDKSGLPSDRFFAERPEGSVSTLKIQRTQQEDSAVYLCASSFGFRGEQYFGPGTRLTVT.

The chain carries TRBV7-3 and TRBJ2-6; possible D gene TRBD2, 5 bases. The CDR3 length is 15 residues. The germline V gene has CDR1 SGHTA and CDR2 FQGTGA. Between the trimmed V and J ends, which lost 8 bases and 0 bases, there was a span of 11 bases. The CDR3 here is CASSRTPSGANVLTF. The CDR3 coding sequence is TGTGCCAGCTCCCGGACTCCCTCTGGGGCCAACGTCCTGACTTTC. The whole variable domain, remainder taken from reference TRBV7-3 and TRBJ2-6, is GAGVSQTPSNKVTEKGKYVELRCDPISGHTALYWYRQSLGQGPEFLIYFQGTGAADDSGLPNDRFFAVRPEGSVSTLKIQRTERGDSAVYLCASSRTPSGANVLTFGAGSRLTVL.

The V call is TRBV19, the J call TRBJ1-6; 9 positions match TRBD1. The CDR3 contains 15 residues. Germline trimming cut 5 bases from V and 9 bases from J; bases unmatched to any gene: 8. Germline loops: CDR1 LNHDA, CDR2 SQIVND (reference sequence). For the CDR3, the DNA is TGTGCCAGTAGTGACGCCGGGACAGGGAGTTCACCCCTCCACTTT. Amino acids: CASSDAGTGSSPLHF.

The chain is built from TRBV15 and TRBJ2-5; TRBD2 is a possible D gene (5 bases). The CDR3 runs to 14 residues. Looked up from germline, CDR1 is LNHNV and CDR2 is YYDKDF (reference sequence). V was cut by 5 bases and J by 2 bases, with 12 bases left in between. This chain's CDR3 is CATSLGGSQETQYF. The CDR3 DNA follows: TGTGCCACCAGCTTGGGCGGGTCTCAAGAGACCCAGTACTTC.

This clone has only one observation. The genes are TRBV19 and TRBJ1-4; 7 nucleotides agree with TRBD1. The CDR3 totals 16 residues. Trimming cost V 6 bases and J 5 bases; bases outside gene matches: 12. CDR1 is LNHDA, CDR2 SQIVND, per germline (reference sequence). The CDR3 DNA is TGTGCCAGTAGCCAGAATAGACAGGGTTCAAATGAAAAACTGTTTTTT. Translation: CASSQNRQGSNEKLFF.

The V and J genes are TRBV24-1 and TRBJ1-1; 12 bases are a match to TRBD1. Trimming at V came to 6 bases and at J to 6 bases, leaving 4 bases not matched to a gene. Germline V gene sequence: CDR1 KGHDR, CDR2 SFDVKD. The CDR3 runs to 14 residues. The CDR3 protein is CATSSGTGGPEAFF. CDR3 DNA sequence: TGTGCCACCAGTTCCGGGACAGGGGGCCCTGAAGCTTTCTTT.

The J gene is TRBJ2-1, the V gene TRBV2; the match to TRBD1 covers 7 bases. The CDR3 covers 12 residues. The germline CDR1 and CDR2 sequences are SNHLY and FYNNEI. Trimming took 0 bases from V and 14 from J; bases not matched to a gene: 4. CDR3: CASSEARTGEFF. The CDR3 bases are TGTGCCAGCAGTGAAGCGCGTACAGGGGAGTTCTTC. The full variable domain, its missing parts supplied by reference TRBV2 and TRBJ2-1, is EPEVTQTPSHQVTQMGQEVILRCVPISNHLYFYWYRQILGQKVEFLVSFYNNEISEKSEIFDDQFSVERPDGSNFTLKIRSTKLEDSAMYFCASSEARTGEFFGPGTRLTVL.

The V call is TRBV6-6, the J call TRBJ1-2; tentative D call: TRBD1 (5 bases). Trimming removed 5 bases from V and 11 bases from J, with 18 bases in between. CDR3 length: 13 amino acids. From germline, CDR1 is MNHNY and CDR2 SVGAGI (reference sequence). CDR3 DNA sequence: TGTGCCAGCAGTGGCCGGGAGGGGCTTCGGTACACCTTC. This sequence encodes CASSGREGLRYTF.

The chain links TRBV9 to TRBJ2-4, with 7 positions matching TRBD1. Looked up from germline, CDR1 is SGDLS and CDR2 is YYNGEE. J gave up 0 bases and V 6 bases, and 6 bases lay outside the gene matches. CDR3 length: 15 amino acids. The CDR3 sequence: CASNLGGSAKNIQYF. The CDR3 DNA reads TGTGCCAGCAACCTAGGGGGCTCAGCCAAAAACATTCAGTACTTC.

This rearrangement joins TRBV28 to TRBJ1-5, with 11 nucleotides matching TRBD1. CDR1 and CDR2 from the germline V gene are MDHEN and SYDVKM. The length of the CDR3 is 17 residues. V dropped 6 bases and J dropped 4; count of bases not matched to a gene: 11. The CDR3 loop reads CASRTDLRDRGNQPQHF. The CDR3 DNA is TGTGCCAGCAGAACTGACCTCCGGGACAGGGGGAATCAGCCCCAGCATTTT.

This chain links TRBV5-1 with TRBJ2-1, with 7 nucleotides matching TRBD1. Losses at the gene ends were 4 bases for V and 0 bases for J; bases not matched to a gene: 1. Germline assignment: CDR1 SGHRS and CDR2 YFSETQ. CDR3 length equals 14 residues. The CDR3 DNA is TGCGCCAGCAGCCGGGACAGCTCCTACAATGAGCAGTTCTTC. It specifies CASSRDSSYNEQFF.

The chain has TRBV7-8 and TRBJ2-5, with 10 positions matching TRBD2. The CDR3 covers 18 residues. Unmatched junction bases numbered 12, after V lost 4 bases and J lost 1 base. Germline V CDR1 and CDR2: SGHVS, FQNEAQ. The CDR3 bases are TGTGCCAGCAGCTCCATTAAAGGTCTAGCGGGAGTCCAAGAGACCCAGTACTTC. Amino acids: CASSSIKGLAGVQETQYF.

This clone was detected once. CDR3 protein: CASSDLSGGARNQPQHF. The DNA for the CDR3 is TGTGCCAGCAGTGATCTTTCAGGGGGCGCTCGGAATCAGCCCCAGCATTTT. The chain combines TRBV6-1 with TRBJ1-5; 8 bases match TRBD1. Trimming took 3 bases from V and 4 from J; bases not matched to a gene: 11. CDR1 is MNHNS, CDR2 SASEGT, per germline. This CDR3 spans 17 amino acids.

The genes are TRBV19 and TRBJ1-6; TRBD1 agrees at 10 bases. The germline V gene encodes CDR1 LNHDA and CDR2 SQIVND (reference sequence). V lost 5 bases to trimming and J lost 7 bases; unmatched junction nucleotides: 8. This CDR3 is built from 16 residues. CDR3 region: CASSSDRDRGNSPLHF. The CDR3 region has the DNA TGTGCCAGTAGTTCGGACCGGGACAGGGGAAATTCACCCCTCCACTTT.

The V gene is TRBV5-4, the J gene TRBJ2-7; 13 nucleotides line up with TRBD2. V shed 4 bases, J shed 2 bases, and the junction held 9 bases outside the gene matches. Germline values: CDR1 SGHNT, CDR2 YYREEE (reference sequence). The CDR3 is 17 amino acids. The CDR3 region has the DNA TGTGCCAGCAGCCTACTAGCGGGAGGGCCTTACACCTACGAGCAGTACTTC. It is translated as CASSLLAGGPYTYEQYF.

In regard to this clone: One junction end disagrees with the germline gene, perhaps due to a read error. The rearrangement joins TRBV6-6 to TRBJ2-7; D remains unclear. CDR3 length equals 11 residues. CDR1 MNHNY and CDR2 SVGAGI come from the germline V gene (reference sequence). CDR3: CASSYSNEQYF. CDR3 DNA: TGTGCCAGCAGTTACTCCAACGAGCAGTACTTC.

The chain links TRBV15 to TRBJ1-3; unclear D gene. Germline V gene sequence: CDR1 LNHNV, CDR2 YYDKDF (reference sequence). V shed 1 base and J shed 0 bases, with 7 bases lying between them. The CDR3 has 15 residues. CDR3 in amino acids: CATSRGGVSGNTIYF. For the CDR3, the DNA is TGTGCCACCAGCAGAGGAGGCGTCTCTGGAAACACCATATATTTT.

The genes are TRBV4-2 and TRBJ1-5, with D maybe TRBD1 (6 bases). CDR1 and CDR2 (germline): LGHNA, YNFKEQ. There are 12 residues in the CDR3. Between the trimmed V and J ends, which lost 2 bases and 9 bases, there was a span of 8 bases. In DNA, the CDR3 is TGTGCCAGCAGCCAAACAGGGCTGCCCCAGCATTTT. Protein: CASSQTGLPQHF.

V and J are TRBV4-2 and TRBJ1-1; TRBD1 matches at 10 bases. This CDR3 contains 16 residues. V lost 1 base to trimming and J lost 4 bases; unmatched junction nucleotides: 6. The germline CDR1 and CDR2 sequences are LGHNA and YNFKEQ. CDR3 in amino acids: CASSQVGGQGSTEAFF. The CDR3 DNA reads as TGTGCCAGCAGCCAAGTGGGGGGACAGGGGAGCACTGAAGCTTTCTTT.

The chain employs TRBV7-9 and TRBJ1-2; TRBD1 is a possible D gene (6 bases). CDR3 size: 14 residues. Germline-derived CDR1 and CDR2 are SEHNR and FQNEAQ (reference sequence). V dropped 5 bases and J dropped 4 bases, with 14 bases sitting between them. CDR3 loop: CASSGTGFGYGYTF. CDR3 DNA: TGTGCCAGCAGCGGCACAGGGTTTGGCTATGGCTACACCTTC.

This clone has more than one count but fewer than ten. The chain recombines TRBV5-1 with TRBJ1-2; TRBD1 aligns across 9 bases. V shed 4 bases, J shed 7 bases, and the junction held 8 bases outside the gene matches. The CDR3 is made up of 14 amino acids. Per the germline V gene, CDR1 is SGHRS and CDR2 is YFSETQ. The CDR3 sequence is CASSAAGTGFGYTF. In DNA form, the CDR3 reads TGCGCCAGCAGCGCGGCCGGGACAGGGTTTGGCTACACCTTC.

The rearrangement joins TRBV18 to TRBJ1-4; D may be TRBD1 (6 bases). V lost 2 bases and J lost 7, with 14 bases in between. This CDR3 contains 15 residues. Germline V gene data show CDR1 as KGHSH and CDR2 as LQKENI. The CDR3, as DNA: TGTGCCAGCTCACCATCGGGGGGGCTAGGTGAAAAACTGTTTTTT. It codes for CASSPSGGLGEKLFF.

The chain couples TRBV15 to TRBJ1-1, with 11 bases identical to TRBD1. Germline V gene lookup returns CDR1 LNHNV and CDR2 YYDKDF (reference sequence). V dropped 8 bases and J dropped 10; count of bases not matched to a gene: 12. The CDR3 loop spans 14 amino acids. The CDR3 DNA reads TGTGCCACCCGGGGTGGACAGGGGGCAGGTAGAGCTTTCTTT. Amino acids: CATRGGQGAGRAFF.

The rearrangement joins TRBV4-3 to TRBJ2-1; D uncertain. This CDR3 contains 14 residues. Germline-derived CDR1 and CDR2 are LGHNA and YSLEER. V was pared by 5 bases and J by 6 bases, with 14 bases between. CDR3 nucleotide sequence: TGCGCCAGCAGCTTGCATGCAGGCGCCAATGAGCAGTTCTTC. It yields the protein CASSLHAGANEQFF.